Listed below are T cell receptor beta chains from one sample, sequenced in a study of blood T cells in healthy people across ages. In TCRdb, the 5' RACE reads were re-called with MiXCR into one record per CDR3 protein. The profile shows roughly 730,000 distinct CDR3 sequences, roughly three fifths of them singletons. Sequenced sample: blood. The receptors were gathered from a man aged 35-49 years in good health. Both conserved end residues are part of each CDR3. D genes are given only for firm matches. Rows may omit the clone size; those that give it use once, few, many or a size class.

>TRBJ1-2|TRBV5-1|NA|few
CASSFNPSDNYGYTF
TGCGCCAGCAGCTTCAATCCCTCCGATAACTATGGCTACACCTTC
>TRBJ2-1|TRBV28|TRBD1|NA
CASSYPGTGKRNEQFF
TGTGCCAGCAGTTACCCCGGGACAGGGAAAAGAAATGAGCAGTTCTTC
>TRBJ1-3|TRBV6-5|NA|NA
CASSPQGLSGNTIYF
TGTGCCAGCAGTCCTCAGGGTCTCTCTGGAAACACCATATATTTT
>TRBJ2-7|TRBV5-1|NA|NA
CANPQAEPAFPYEQYF
TGCGCCAACCCGCAAGCGGAGCCGGCGTTCCCCTACGAGCAGTACTTC
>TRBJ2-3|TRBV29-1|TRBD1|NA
CSVGQAHNTQYF
TGCAGCGTGGGACAGGCGCACAATACGCAGTATTTT
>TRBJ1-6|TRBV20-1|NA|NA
CSARVLPRGAQVVNSPLHF
TGCAGTGCTAGAGTCCTCCCCCGGGGGGCGCAAGTGGTAAATTCACCCCTCCACTTT
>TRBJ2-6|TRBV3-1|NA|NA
CASTLQLSGANVLTF
TGTGCCAGCACCTTGCAGCTATCTGGGGCCAACGTCCTGACTTTC
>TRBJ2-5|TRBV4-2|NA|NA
CASSRSEGGAETQYF
TGTGCCAGCAGCCGCTCCGAGGGGGGAGCTGAGACCCAGTACTTC
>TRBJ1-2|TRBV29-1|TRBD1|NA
CSVEESGGQGRGYTF
TGCAGCGTTGAAGAAAGTGGGGGACAGGGTCGCGGCTACACCTTC
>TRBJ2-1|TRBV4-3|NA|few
CASSQDIQGTVLFF
TGCGCCAGCAGCCAAGATATACAGGGAACAGTCTTGTTCTTC
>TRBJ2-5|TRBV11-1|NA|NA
CASSRGSRRETQYF
TGTGCCAGCAGCCGTGGAAGTAGGAGAGAGACCCAGTACTTC
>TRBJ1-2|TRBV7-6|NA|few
CASSQPDGGSYTF
TGTGCCAGCAGTCAACCTGATGGGGGAAGCTACACCTTC
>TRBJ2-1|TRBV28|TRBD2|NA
CASTLTVGRVNEQFF
TGTGCCAGCACCCTGACCGTCGGGAGGGTCAATGAGCAGTTCTTC
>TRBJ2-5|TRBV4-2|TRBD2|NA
CASSQDKGAGGGVDEQYF
TGTGCCAGCAGCCAAGACAAGGGTGCGGGAGGGGGGGTCGATGAGCAGTACTTC
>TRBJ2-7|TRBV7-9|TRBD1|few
CASSPGQGAREQYF
TGTGCCAGCAGTCCAGGACAGGGGGCCCGCGAGCAGTACTTC
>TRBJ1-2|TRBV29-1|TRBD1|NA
CSGSGQGAGDYGYTF
TGCAGCGGGTCGGGACAGGGGGCCGGGGACTATGGCTACACCTTC
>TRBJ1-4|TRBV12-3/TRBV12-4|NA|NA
CASSLEGATNEKLFF
TGTGCCAGCAGTTTAGAGGGGGCAACTAATGAAAAACTGTTTTTT
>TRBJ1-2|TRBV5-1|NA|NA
CASSLEGTDTYGYTF
TGCGCCAGCAGCTTGGAGGGGACGGACACCTATGGCTACACCTTC
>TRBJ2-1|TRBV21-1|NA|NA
CASSKGLQGLPGCYNEQFF
TGTGCCAGCAGCAAAGGGTTACAGGGGCTCCCTGGCTGCTACAATGAGCAGTTCTTC
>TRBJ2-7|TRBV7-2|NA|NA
CASSLAVGPQAQYF
TGTGCCAGCAGCTTAGCGGTGGGACCTCAGGCCCAGTACTTC
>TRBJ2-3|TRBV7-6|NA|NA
CASSLEGGLETDTQYF
TGTGCCAGCAGCTTAGAGGGGGGTTTAGAAACAGATACGCAGTATTTT
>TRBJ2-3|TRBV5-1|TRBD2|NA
CASSPSPGTSGASTDTQYF
TGCGCCAGCAGCCCCTCCCCCGGGACTAGCGGAGCTAGCACAGATACGCAGTATTTT
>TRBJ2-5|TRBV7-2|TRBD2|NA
CASSFPLAGGGETQYF
TGTGCCAGCAGCTTCCCCTTAGCGGGAGGGGGGGAGACCCAGTACTTC
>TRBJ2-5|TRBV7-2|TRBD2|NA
CASSSPRGGSWETQYF
TGTGCCAGCAGCTCCCCCCGGGGGGGCTCTTGGGAGACCCAGTACTTC
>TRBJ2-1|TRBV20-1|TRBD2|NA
CSARLAGAYNEQFF
TGCAGTGCAAGACTAGCGGGTGCTTACAATGAGCAGTTCTTC
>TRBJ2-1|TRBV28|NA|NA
CASSSPPLGDHNEQFF
TGTGCCAGCAGTTCCCCCCCTCTGGGGGATCACAATGAGCAGTTCTTC
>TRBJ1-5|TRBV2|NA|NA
CASKRESNQPQHF
TGTGCCAGCAAAAGGGAGAGCAATCAGCCCCAGCATTTT
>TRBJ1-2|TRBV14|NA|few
CASSQDPRSGYTF
TGTGCCAGCAGCCAAGATCCGCGGAGTGGCTACACCTTC
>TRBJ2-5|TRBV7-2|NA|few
CASSLSRGSQETQYF
TGTGCCAGCAGCTTAAGCAGGGGAAGCCAAGAGACCCAGTACTTC
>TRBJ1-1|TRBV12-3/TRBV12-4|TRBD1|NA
CASSGILDRQRLRNTEAFF
TGTGCCAGCAGTGGGATTTTGGACAGGCAACGTTTGAGGAACACTGAAGCTTTCTTT
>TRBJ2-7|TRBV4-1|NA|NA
CASSQSPAGRTYEQYF
TGCGCCAGCAGCCAATCCCCCGCAGGGAGAACCTACGAGCAGTACTTC
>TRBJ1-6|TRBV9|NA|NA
CASSLRVGISPLHF
TGTGCCAGCAGCCTCCGGGTCGGGATTTCACCCCTCCACTTT
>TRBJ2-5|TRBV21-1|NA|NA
CARSKTLGPKETQYF
TGTGCCAGAAGCAAGACCTTGGGCCCTAAAGAGACCCAGTACTTC
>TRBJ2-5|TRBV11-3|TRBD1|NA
CASSSTGGTETQYF
TGTGCCAGCAGCTCGACAGGGGGCACGGAGACCCAGTACTTC
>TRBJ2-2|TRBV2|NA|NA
CASSGTLAGELFF
TGTGCCAGCAGTGGGACCCTAGCCGGGGAGCTGTTTTTT
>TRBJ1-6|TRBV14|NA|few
CASSQHGTFHF
TGTGCCAGCAGCCAGCACGGGACCTTCCACTTT
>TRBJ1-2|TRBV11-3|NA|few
CASSPGTFYGYTF
TGTGCTAGCTCCCCCGGGACGTTCTATGGCTACACCTTC
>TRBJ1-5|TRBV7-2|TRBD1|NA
CASSFRPDRGNQPQHF
TGTGCCAGCAGCTTTCGCCCTGACAGGGGCAATCAGCCCCAGCATTTT
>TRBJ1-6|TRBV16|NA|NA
CASSVHGSHSPLHF
TGTGCCAGCAGCGTCCACGGTAGTCATTCACCCCTCCACTTT
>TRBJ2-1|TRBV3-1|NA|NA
CASSQRGGVLGEQFF
TGTGCCAGCAGCCAACGTGGGGGAGTACTAGGTGAGCAGTTCTTC